The 32 T cell receptor beta chains presented below share a single source sample, sequenced in a study of T cells in Graves' hyperthyroidism and ophthalmopathy. Amplified TCR beta CDR3 regions came from RNA transcripts. The HTBI primer set was used in a first-round RT-PCR of the TCR CDR3. One entry per CDR3 protein, called by TCRdb with MiXCR from the multiplex PCR reads. Among hundreds of thousands of distinct CDR3 sequences listed, around 13% were seen once. Sequencing was carried out using blood. Receptors were obtained from a woman between 18 and 30 years old with Graves' hyperthyroidism.

This clonotype was found a few times. The genes are TRBV5-6 and TRBJ1-2, with TRBD1 as a possible D gene (6 bases). V was shortened by 1 base and J by 4 bases, with 11 bases between the two germline ends. CDR3 length equals 14 residues. Looked up from germline, CDR1 is SGHDT and CDR2 is YYEEEE. CDR3 sequence (DNA): TGTGCCAGCAGCTTGCGGTGGACAGCCTATGGCTACACCTTC. It encodes CASSLRWTAYGYTF. Variable domain in full (rest from reference TRBV5-6 and TRBJ1-2): DAGVTQSPTHLIKTRGQQVTLRCSPKSGHDTVSWYQQALGQGPQFIFQYYEEEERQRGNFPDRFSGHQFPNYSSELNVNALLLGDSALYLCASSLRWTAYGYTFGSGTRLTVV.

The sample holds a few counts of this clonotype. This chain uses TRBV20-1 with TRBJ2-3; D assignment may be TRBD1 or TRBD2 (5 bases each). V was cut by 6 bases and J by 3 bases, with 13 bases left in between. CDR1 DFQATT and CDR2 SNEGSKA come from the germline V gene (reference sequence). This CDR3 is built from 13 residues. CDR3: CSANGAQTDTQYF. Written as DNA, the CDR3 is TGCAGTGCCAACGGGGCACAGACAGATACGCAGTATTTT.

V usage is TRBV24-1 and J usage is TRBJ1-2; D not resolved. V gave up 0 bases and J gave up 6 bases, with 7 bases separating them. Germline loops: CDR1 KGHDR, CDR2 SFDVKD. The CDR3 loop spans 13 amino acids. The CDR3 DNA reads TGTGCCACCAGTGATTTGTCGGGGAATGGCTACACCTTC. It yields the protein CATSDLSGNGYTF.

This clonotype turned up a few times. The chain recombines TRBV6-5 with TRBJ2-1, with D possibly being TRBD2 (6 bases). V was pared by 2 bases and J by 10 bases, with 12 bases between. The germline gives CDR1 MNHEY, CDR2 SVGAGI. This CDR3 has 13 amino acids. CDR3 loop: CASSYTEGGEQFF. In DNA form, the CDR3 reads TGTGCCAGCAGTTACACGGAGGGAGGCGAGCAGTTCTTC.

Details on this clonotype: Because the CDR3's place on the DNA is in doubt, the DNA is left out and the CDR3 is given as listed by TCRdb. The V gene is TRBV11-2, the J gene TRBJ2-7; the table names TRBD2, a call not compared with the DNA. From germline, CDR1 is SGHAT and CDR2 FQNNGV. The CDR3 is 14 amino acids in total, end residues counted. CDR3 amino acids: CASGWASGSYEQHF.

The chain uses TRBV19 and TRBJ2-2; maybe TRBD1 (5 bases). CDR3 size: 16 residues. Looked up from germline, CDR1 is LNHDA and CDR2 is SQIVND (reference sequence). The V end was cut by 8 bases, the J end by 1 base, with 17 bases between. The CDR3 spells CASRLGRSMNTGELFF. The CDR3 DNA sequence: TGTGCCAGTCGCCTGGGGCGGTCTATGAACACCGGGGAGCTGTTTTTT.

This clonotype was counted ten times or more. The V gene is TRBV20-1, the J gene TRBJ2-1, with D uncertain. Looked up from germline, CDR1 is DFQATT and CDR2 is SNEGSKA (reference sequence). V was cut by 6 bases and J by 0 bases, with 12 bases left in between. The CDR3 totals 14 residues. CDR3 sequence (DNA): TGCAGTGCCCCGCGGCTTTCCTCCTACAATGAGCAGTTCTTC. This encodes CSAPRLSSYNEQFF.

Of note for this clonotype: This clone may be a read error of a much larger clone one base away. The chain is built from TRBV6-2 or TRBV6-3 and TRBJ2-1; 9 nucleotides line up with TRBD1. Germline values: CDR1 MNHEY, CDR2 SVGEGT. CDR3 size: 17 residues. Trimming at V came to 4 bases and at J to 6 bases, leaving 13 bases not matched to a gene. The CDR3 spells CASSFSLGQGRGNEQFF. CDR3 DNA sequence: TGTGCCAGCAGTTTCTCTCTGGGACAGGGAAGGGGCAATGAGCAGTTCTTC.

This clonotype was observed a handful of times. This chain connects TRBV12-5 to TRBJ1-6; 7 nucleotides align to TRBD1. Germline assignment: CDR1 LGHNT and CDR2 FRNRAP. The CDR3 consists of 14 residues. Losses at the gene ends were 6 bases for V and 9 bases for J; bases not matched to a gene: 8. The CDR3 loop reads CASGQGGAGSPLHF. CDR3 nucleotide sequence: TGTGCTAGTGGCCAAGGGGGCGCGGGTTCACCCCTCCACTTT.

The V call is TRBV3-1, the J call TRBJ2-4; D perhaps matches TRBD1 (6 bases). The CDR3 sequence is 16 residues long. Trimming stripped 0 bases from V and 1 base from J, with 10 bases between. Germline V gene data show CDR1 as LGHDT and CDR2 as YNNKEL (reference sequence). CDR3 in amino acids: CASSQEGAGAKNIQYF. In DNA, the CDR3 is TGTGCCAGCAGCCAAGAGGGGGCTGGGGCCAAAAACATTCAGTACTTC.

This clonotype showed up many times. This chain connects TRBV20-1 to TRBJ2-1, with a possible D match to TRBD2 (6 bases). Looked up from germline, CDR1 is DFQATT and CDR2 is SNEGSKA (reference sequence). The ends were cut back, 5 bases at V and 0 bases at J, with 11 bases in the middle. This CDR3 region has 14 residues. The CDR3 reads CSAGDWSSYNEQFF. CDR3 coding DNA: TGCAGTGCTGGGGACTGGAGCTCCTACAATGAGCAGTTCTTC.

This rearrangement joins TRBV7-3 to TRBJ1-3; no clear D. The CDR3 is 16 amino acids. Germline lookup yields CDR1 SGHTA and CDR2 FQGTGA. V was clipped by 8 bases and J by 3 bases, with 20 bases between them. CDR3 coding DNA: TGTGCCAGCGCCCTATGGGGTCCCGCCGGTGGAAACACCATATATTTT. This translates into CASALWGPAGGNTIYF.

This clonotype was seen repeatedly, ten times or more. The chain has TRBV12-5 and TRBJ2-5; TRBD1 matches at 7 bases. V trimming: 4 bases; J trimming: 4 bases; junction bases outside the gene matches: 9. The CDR3 contains 15 residues. Germline V gives CDR1 LGHNT, CDR2 FRNRAP. The CDR3 loop is CASGSILQGRETQYF. The CDR3 nucleotides read TGTGCTAGTGGTTCAATCCTACAGGGGAGAGAGACCCAGTACTTC.

This clonotype was picked up a small number of times. The gene calls are TRBV5-6 and TRBJ1-1; D call uncertain. CDR3 length: 15 amino acids. Trimming pared 4 bases from V and 6 bases from J, leaving 19 bases between. In germline, CDR1 is SGHDT, CDR2 YYEEEE. CDR3 DNA: TGTGCCAGCAGCCGCCCTTCGGAGGGCTACCCTGAAGCTTTCTTT. Translating it yields CASSRPSEGYPEAFF.

This clonotype has a handful of counts. The genes are TRBV7-9 and TRBJ1-4; D gene ambiguous. The CDR3 spans 14 residues. The ends were cut back, 9 bases at V and 8 bases at J, with 19 bases in the middle. Per germline, CDR1 SEHNR and CDR2 FQNEAQ (reference sequence). The chain's CDR3 is CASAPLTNEEKLFF. Here the CDR3 DNA reads TGTGCCAGTGCCCCCCTAACGAACGAGGAAAAACTGTTTTTT.

The chain links TRBV2 to TRBJ2-7, with D perhaps assigned TRBD1 or TRBD2 (5 bases each). There are 15 residues in the CDR3. Germline values: CDR1 SNHLY, CDR2 FYNNEI. Trimming took off 7 bases at V and 4 bases at J, with 20 bases between the two ends. For the CDR3, the DNA is TGTGCCAGCACCGGGACCGCGGCGGTCGGGTACGAGCAGTACTTC. It encodes CASTGTAAVGYEQYF.

This clonotype was observed at least ten times. The chain employs TRBV6-1 and TRBJ1-5, with D hard to call. CDR3 size: 11 residues. Trimming pared 2 bases from V and 6 bases from J, leaving 2 bases between. The germline CDR1 and CDR2 sequences are MNHNS and SASEGT. The CDR3 here is CASSETQPQHF. Here the CDR3 DNA reads TGTGCCAGCAGTGAAACTCAGCCCCAGCATTTT.

This clonotype has a count of ten or more. CDR3 loop: CASSLSRQRNTEAFF. CDR3 in DNA: TGTGCCAGCAGCTTGAGTCGGCAGCGAAACACTGAAGCTTTCTTT. The chain is built from TRBV5-5 and TRBJ1-1; D not resolved. The CDR3 totals 15 residues. Trimming took 1 base from V and 2 from J, leaving 12 bases between them. In germline, CDR1 is SGHKS, CDR2 YYEKEE (reference sequence). Full variable domain (outside the CDR3, taken from reference TRBV5-5 and TRBJ1-1): DAGVTQSPTHLIKTRGQQVTLRCSPISGHKSVSWYQQVLGQGPQFIFQYYEKEERGRGNFPDRFSARQFPNYSSELNVNALLLGDSALYLCASSLSRQRNTEAFFGQGTRLTVV.

Notes on this clonotype: This sequence may be a read error, since a much larger clone differs from it by one base. The chain carries TRBV2 and TRBJ2-2, with TRBD2 matching over 14 bases. The CDR3 spans 18 residues. The trim removed 6 bases at V and 2 bases at J, leaving 8 bases unmatched. Germline CDR1 reads SNHLY; CDR2 reads FYNNEI. CDR3 DNA sequence: TGTGCCAGCAGCGGGACTAGCGGGAGTGTTTGTAACACCGGGGAGCTGTTTTTT. This translates into CASSGTSGSVCNTGELFF.

The chain has TRBV7-2 and TRBJ2-7; D ambiguous. The J call is doubtful: the DNA matches TRBJ2-1 better. The CDR3 extends over 13 amino acids. The germline gives CDR1 SGHTA, CDR2 FQGNSA. In nucleotides, the CDR3 is TGTGCCAGCAGCCGTGCGGCTCCCCCCGAGCAGTTCTTC. Encoded protein: CASSRAAPPEQFF.

The chain joins TRBV7-9 to TRBJ2-1; D gene ambiguous. CDR3 length: 17 residues. Between the trimmed V and J ends, which lost 1 base and 0 bases, there was a span of 13 bases. The germline CDR1 and CDR2 sequences are SEHNR and FQNEAQ (reference sequence). CDR3 loop: CASSLGAPAISYNEQFF. CDR3 nucleotides: TGTGCCAGCAGCTTAGGGGCGCCGGCCATCTCCTACAATGAGCAGTTCTTC.

This clonotype was seen a handful of times. The CDR3 sequence: CAWSVQRVGQPQHF. The CDR3 DNA is TGTGCCTGGAGTGTACAGAGGGTTGGTCAGCCCCAGCATTTT. V usage is TRBV30 and J usage is TRBJ1-5; no clear D gene. Looked up from germline, CDR1 is GTSNPN and CDR2 is SVGIG (reference sequence). V was trimmed by 0 bases and J by 6 bases, leaving 12 bases between them. This CDR3 is 14 amino acids long.

This clonotype was picked up a small number of times. The gene calls are TRBV6-1 and TRBJ2-5; a possible D gene is TRBD2 (6 bases). Germline V gene lookup returns CDR1 MNHNS and CDR2 SASEGT. V was shortened by 8 bases and J by 2 bases, with 21 bases between the two germline ends. CDR3 size: 16 residues. CDR3 DNA: TGTGCCAGCGCCTTTCTTTGGGACTCCGAACAAGAGACCCAGTACTTC. The encoded protein is CASAFLWDSEQETQYF.

This clonotype was observed many times. The chain links TRBV10-3 to TRBJ2-1; D unclear. Trimming took off 3 bases at V and 7 bases at J, with 10 bases between the two ends. Germline loops: CDR1 ENHRY, CDR2 SYGVKD. This CDR3 region has 13 residues. Here the CDR3 DNA reads TGTGCCATCAGTGATGGTAGTCGGAATGAGCAGTTCTTC. Amino acids: CAISDGSRNEQFF.

This clonotype showed up just a few times. As DNA, the CDR3 is TGCGCCAGCAGCTTGGTGTCAGGTACGGCCAACGTCCTGACTTTC. This codes for CASSLVSGTANVLTF. The chain employs TRBV5-1 and TRBJ2-6; D uncertain. CDR3 length: 15 amino acids. The V and J ends lost 0 bases and 6 bases respectively, with 10 bases between them. Germline CDR1 is SGHRS and CDR2 is YFSETQ.

This clonotype was picked up many times. The genes are TRBV20-1 and TRBJ1-2, with D tentatively TRBD1 (5 bases). The CDR3 has 13 residues. Trimming took off 2 bases at V and 5 bases at J, with 12 bases between the two ends. Germline CDR1 is DFQATT and CDR2 is SNEGSKA (reference sequence). The CDR3 nucleotides read TGCAGTGCTAGAAGGAAGCCAGGGTATGGCTACACCTTC. The encoded protein is CSARRKPGYGYTF.

Many counts were recorded for this clonotype. This chain connects TRBV7-2 to TRBJ2-4; D possibly corresponds to TRBD2 (5 bases). The CDR3 is 16 amino acids. The germline V and J ends were trimmed by 0 bases and 2 bases, with 11 bases remaining between them. Germline CDR1 and CDR2: SGHTA and FQGNSA. The CDR3 DNA is TGTGCCAGCAGCTTAGCCGGGGTAGCCTCCAAAAACATTCAGTACTTC. Amino acid sequence: CASSLAGVASKNIQYF. Filled out from reference TRBV7-2 and TRBJ2-4, the complete variable domain reads GAGVSQSPSNKVTEKGKDVELRCDPISGHTALYWYRQSLGQGLEFLIYFQGNSAPDKSGLPSDRFSAERTGGSVSTLTIQRTQQEDSAVYLCASSLAGVASKNIQYFGAGTRLSVL.

The V call is TRBV28, the J call TRBJ2-7; the match to TRBD1 covers 8 bases. CDR3 length equals 15 residues. V dropped 4 bases and J dropped 2; count of bases not matched to a gene: 7. Germline CDR1 is MDHEN and CDR2 is SYDVKM. This CDR3 reads CASSSSWDRPYEQYF. The DNA for the CDR3 is TGTGCCAGCAGTTCATCGTGGGACAGGCCCTACGAGCAGTACTTC.

The chain has TRBV20-1 and TRBJ2-7; TRBD2 agrees at 12 bases. CDR1 and CDR2 from the germline V gene are DFQATT and SNEGSKA (reference sequence). Trimming cost V 3 bases and J 4 bases; bases outside gene matches: 7. This CDR3 comprises 15 residues. Written as DNA, the CDR3 is TGCAGTGCTAGTAGGCTAGCGGGAGGGCGGTACGAGCAGTACTTC. It yields the protein CSASRLAGGRYEQYF.

This clonotype was seen many times. The chain is built from TRBV6-1 and TRBJ2-2, with D possibly being TRBD1 (6 bases). The CDR3 has 16 residues. Germline CDR1 is MNHNS and CDR2 is SASEGT. Trimming left V 5 bases short and J 0 bases short, with 13 bases between. CDR3 sequence: CASSPDRRANTGELFF. Written as DNA, the CDR3 is TGTGCCAGCAGTCCCGACAGGAGAGCGAACACCGGGGAGCTGTTTTTT.

The J gene is TRBJ2-1, the V gene TRBV27; 9 bases agree with TRBD2. This CDR3 is 16 amino acids long. V was clipped by 6 bases and J by 7 bases; unmatched bases: 13. From germline, CDR1 is MNHEY and CDR2 SMNVEV (reference sequence). The CDR3 sequence is CASSPAGLADSNEQFF. Here the CDR3 DNA reads TGTGCCAGCAGCCCCGCGGGACTAGCAGACTCTAATGAGCAGTTCTTC.

This clonotype was detected a few times. The rearrangement joins TRBV30 to TRBJ2-2; D possibly matches TRBD1 or TRBD2 (6 bases each). V shed 3 bases and J shed 7 bases, with 18 bases lying between them. Germline loops: CDR1 GTSNPN, CDR2 SVGIG (reference sequence). This CDR3 contains 15 residues. Written as DNA, the CDR3 is TGTGCCTGGAGAAGACTGGTAGGGGGGAGCGGGGAGCTGTTTTTT. Translated: CAWRRLVGGSGELFF.